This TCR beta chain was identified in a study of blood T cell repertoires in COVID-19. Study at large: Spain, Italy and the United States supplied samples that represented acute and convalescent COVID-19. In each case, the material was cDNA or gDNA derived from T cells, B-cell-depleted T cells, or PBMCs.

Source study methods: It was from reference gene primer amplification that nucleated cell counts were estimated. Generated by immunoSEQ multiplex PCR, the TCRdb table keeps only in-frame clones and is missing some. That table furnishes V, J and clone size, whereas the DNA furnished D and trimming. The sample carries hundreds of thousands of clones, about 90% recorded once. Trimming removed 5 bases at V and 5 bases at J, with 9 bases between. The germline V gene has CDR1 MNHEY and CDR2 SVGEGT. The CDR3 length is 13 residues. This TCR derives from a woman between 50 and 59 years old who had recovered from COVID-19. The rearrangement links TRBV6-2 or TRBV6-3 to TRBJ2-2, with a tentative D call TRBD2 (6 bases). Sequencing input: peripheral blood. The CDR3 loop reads CASSHRGTGELFF. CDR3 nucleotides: TGTGCCAGCAGTCACCGGGGGACCGGGGAGCTGTTTTTT.